A selection of T cell receptor beta chains follows, all from one sample in a study of persistence of HIV-infected CD4 T cells. Profiling relied on immunoSEQ multiplex PCR, and the TCRdb table lists in-frame clones only, not all of them. The table shows some 30,000 clones, with 60% to 75% occurring only once. Their specific antigens are unknown. The starting material was CD4+ T cells sorted from PBMCs after 18-hour stimulation, obtained from a patient who received antiretroviral therapy. Every receptor here comes from an adult man with HIV who was CMV-seropositive. Each CDR3 is given with its conserved first and last residue. A D gene is named only where the DNA matches it firmly. Clone size, where shown, is once, few, many, or a class for clones that have expanded.

J gene: TRBJ2-5; V gene: TRBV5-8; clone size: -; D gene: -; CDR3 protein: CATVGGRSGETQYF; CDR3 DNA: TGTGCCACAGTCGGGGGCAGATCCGGGGAGACCCAGTACTTC
J gene: TRBJ1-5; V gene: TRBV19; clone size: -; D gene: -; CDR3 protein: CASSIARRGDQPQHF; CDR3 DNA: TGTGCCAGTAGTATAGCGCGCAGGGGAGATCAGCCCCAGCATTTT
J gene: TRBJ2-6; V gene: TRBV28; clone size: -; D gene: -; CDR3 protein: CASSLQGGSGANVLTF; CDR3 DNA: TGTGCCAGCAGTTTACAGGGGGGGTCTGGGGCCAACGTCCTGACTTTC
J gene: TRBJ1-1; V gene: TRBV19; clone size: -; D gene: -; CDR3 protein: CASSSFRSDPGAEAFF; CDR3 DNA: TGTGCCAGTAGCTCCTTCCGGTCGGACCCAGGGGCTGAAGCTTTCTTT
J gene: TRBJ2-3; V gene: TRBV5-1; clone size: once; D gene: -; CDR3 protein: CASSFTDTQYF; CDR3 DNA: TGCGCCAGCAGCTTCACAGATACGCAGTATTTT
J gene: TRBJ1-1; V gene: TRBV6-1; clone size: -; D gene: -; CDR3 protein: CASSEPPAKYTEAFF; CDR3 DNA: TGTGCCAGCAGTGAACCGCCAGCCAAATACACTGAAGCTTTCTTT
J gene: TRBJ1-3; V gene: TRBV19; clone size: once; D gene: -; CDR3 protein: CASSTQTRNTIYF; CDR3 DNA: TGTGCCAGTAGTACCCAGACAAGAAACACCATATATTTT
J gene: TRBJ1-4; V gene: TRBV18; clone size: -; D gene: -; CDR3 protein: CASSDQGGKLFF; CDR3 DNA: TGTGCCAGCTCCGACCAAGGGGGAAAACTGTTTTTT
J gene: TRBJ2-1; V gene: TRBV24-1; clone size: -; D gene: TRBD1; CDR3 protein: CAAGTGVEGEQFF; CDR3 DNA: TGTGCCGCCGGGACAGGGGTCGAGGGTGAGCAGTTCTTC
J gene: TRBJ2-3; V gene: TRBV3-1/TRBV3-2; clone size: few; D gene: -; CDR3 protein: CASSQQMADTQYF; CDR3 DNA: TGTGCCAGCAGCCAGCAAATGGCAGATACGCAGTATTTT
J gene: TRBJ2-3; V gene: TRBV19; clone size: -; D gene: -; CDR3 protein: CASSNGGWTDTQYF; CDR3 DNA: TGTGCCAGTAGTAACGGGGGCTGGACAGATACGCAGTATTTT
J gene: TRBJ2-2; V gene: TRBV2; clone size: -; D gene: TRBD2; CDR3 protein: CASTGGLNTGELFF; CDR3 DNA: TGTGCCAGCACGGGGGGGCTGAACACCGGGGAGCTGTTTTTT
J gene: TRBJ1-6; V gene: TRBV2; clone size: -; D gene: -; CDR3 protein: CASTGRDNSPLHF; CDR3 DNA: TGTGCCAGCACAGGGCGAGATAATTCACCCCTCCACTTT
J gene: TRBJ2-1; V gene: TRBV28; clone size: -; D gene: -; CDR3 protein: CASRTVNEQFF; CDR3 DNA: TGTGCCAGCAGGACAGTTAATGAGCAGTTCTTC
J gene: TRBJ2-3; V gene: TRBV7-9; clone size: few; D gene: TRBD1; CDR3 protein: CASSLSGQVFTDTQYF; CDR3 DNA: TGTGCCAGCAGCCTTTCGGGACAGGTGTTCACAGATACGCAGTATTTT
J gene: TRBJ2-1; V gene: TRBV27; clone size: -; D gene: -; CDR3 protein: CASSLLVAMGNEQFF; CDR3 DNA: TGTGCCAGCAGTTTACTAGTAGCGATGGGCAATGAGCAGTTCTTC
J gene: TRBJ2-2; V gene: TRBV10-2; clone size: medium-sized; D gene: TRBD2; CDR3 protein: CASKTAGGPGGELFF; CDR3 DNA: TGCGCCAGCAAGACAGCGGGGGGCCCCGGCGGGGAGCTGTTTTTT
J gene: TRBJ2-7; V gene: TRBV5-1; clone size: -; D gene: TRBD1; CDR3 protein: CASSLRQGSGLEQYF; CDR3 DNA: TGCGCCAGCAGCTTGCGACAGGGATCAGGTCTCGAGCAGTACTTC
J gene: TRBJ1-2; V gene: TRBV19; clone size: -; D gene: -; CDR3 protein: CASSIGNSNYGYTF; CDR3 DNA: TGTGCCAGTAGTATCGGGAACTCTAACTATGGCTACACCTTC
J gene: TRBJ2-3; V gene: TRBV5-1; clone size: -; D gene: -; CDR3 protein: CASSSAFNTDTQYF; CDR3 DNA: TGCGCCAGCAGCTCGGCCTTTAACACAGATACGCAGTATTTT
J gene: TRBJ2-7; V gene: TRBV5-8; clone size: -; D gene: TRBD2; CDR3 protein: CASSLGTSGGFEQYF; CDR3 DNA: TGTGCCAGCAGCTTGGGGACTAGCGGGGGGTTCGAGCAGTACTTC
J gene: TRBJ2-1; V gene: TRBV2; clone size: -; D gene: -; CDR3 protein: CASRSKGGITNEQFF; CDR3 DNA: TGTGCCAGCAGATCGAAGGGGGGGATTACTAATGAGCAGTTCTTC
J gene: TRBJ2-7; V gene: TRBV7-2; clone size: few; D gene: -; CDR3 protein: CASSFSGQTYEQYF; CDR3 DNA: TGTGCCAGCAGCTTCTCAGGACAGACCTACGAGCAGTACTTC
J gene: TRBJ2-7; V gene: TRBV9; clone size: -; D gene: TRBD2; CDR3 protein: CASSVGERGSYEQYF; CDR3 DNA: TGTGCCAGCAGCGTAGGAGAGCGGGGATCCTACGAGCAGTACTTC
J gene: TRBJ1-5; V gene: TRBV6-6; clone size: -; D gene: TRBD1; CDR3 protein: CASRPSTGLRQPQHF; CDR3 DNA: TGTGCCAGCAGACCTTCGACAGGGCTCCGTCAGCCCCAGCATTTT
J gene: TRBJ1-3; V gene: TRBV5-6; clone size: -; D gene: TRBD1; CDR3 protein: CASSPLRGNRNTIYF; CDR3 DNA: TGTGCCAGCAGCCCCCTCAGGGGGAATAGAAACACCATATATTTT
J gene: TRBJ1-5; V gene: TRBV2; clone size: few; D gene: -; CDR3 protein: CASSDGGRQPQHF; CDR3 DNA: TGTGCCAGCAGTGATGGGGGGAGGCAGCCCCAGCATTTT
J gene: TRBJ2-6; V gene: TRBV6-1; clone size: once; D gene: -; CDR3 protein: CASSEASGANVLTF; CDR3 DNA: TGTGCCAGCAGTGAAGCATCCGGGGCCAACGTCCTGACTTTC
J gene: TRBJ2-2; V gene: TRBV19; clone size: few; D gene: TRBD1; CDR3 protein: CASTTGAGTGELFF; CDR3 DNA: TGTGCCAGTACGACAGGGGCGGGCACCGGGGAGCTGTTTTTT
J gene: TRBJ1-4; V gene: TRBV27; clone size: once; D gene: -; CDR3 protein: CASSLVGQKNEKLFF; CDR3 DNA: TGTGCCAGCAGTTTAGTTGGACAGAAGAATGAAAAACTGTTTTTT
J gene: TRBJ2-5; V gene: TRBV5-1; clone size: -; D gene: TRBD1; CDR3 protein: CASSSTGGWGETQYF; CDR3 DNA: TGCGCCAGCAGCTCCACAGGGGGCTGGGGAGAGACCCAGTACTTC
J gene: TRBJ1-5; V gene: TRBV15; clone size: once; D gene: TRBD1; CDR3 protein: CATSNRDRETQPQHF; CDR3 DNA: TGTGCCACCAGCAACCGGGACAGGGAAACCCAGCCCCAGCATTTT
J gene: TRBJ1-1; V gene: TRBV9; clone size: few; D gene: TRBD1; CDR3 protein: CASSVAVNRGQGEAFF; CDR3 DNA: TGTGCCAGCAGCGTAGCTGTAAACAGGGGGCAGGGTGAAGCTTTCTTT
J gene: TRBJ2-3; V gene: TRBV29-1; clone size: -; D gene: TRBD2; CDR3 protein: CSVTLAGKKDTQYF; CDR3 DNA: TGCAGCGTTACCCTAGCGGGGAAGAAAGATACGCAGTATTTT
J gene: TRBJ2-7; V gene: TRBV6-1; clone size: -; D gene: -; CDR3 protein: CASSELWISYEQYF; CDR3 DNA: TGTGCCAGCAGTGAACTTTGGATTTCCTACGAGCAGTACTTC
J gene: TRBJ1-2; V gene: TRBV6-5; clone size: -; D gene: -; CDR3 protein: CASSSWEKGYTF; CDR3 DNA: TGTGCCAGCAGCTCATGGGAAAAAGGCTACACCTTC
J gene: TRBJ2-1; V gene: TRBV9; clone size: -; D gene: -; CDR3 protein: CASSVSGTTYNEQFF; CDR3 DNA: TGTGCCAGCAGCGTGTCTGGCACGACTTACAATGAGCAGTTCTTC
J gene: TRBJ2-1; V gene: TRBV4-1; clone size: few; D gene: -; CDR3 protein: CASSQDRPSNEQFF; CDR3 DNA: TGCGCCAGCAGCCAAGACAGGCCCAGCAATGAGCAGTTCTTC
J gene: TRBJ2-1; V gene: TRBV9; clone size: -; D gene: TRBD2; CDR3 protein: CASSPAGGRWNEQFF; CDR3 DNA: TGTGCCAGCAGCCCTGCGGGGGGTAGATGGAATGAGCAGTTCTTC
J gene: TRBJ1-6; V gene: TRBV2; clone size: -; D gene: -; CDR3 protein: CASTPGEGRGVGSPLHF; CDR3 DNA: TGTGCCAGCACTCCGGGGGAGGGGCGAGGGGTAGGCTCACCCCTCCACTTT
J gene: TRBJ2-7; V gene: TRBV28; clone size: -; D gene: -; CDR3 protein: CASTHRVDEQYF; CDR3 DNA: TGTGCCAGCACGCACAGGGTCGACGAGCAGTACTTC
J gene: TRBJ1-5; V gene: TRBV7-9; clone size: few; D gene: -; CDR3 protein: CASSLSGNQPQHF; CDR3 DNA: TGTGCCAGCAGCTTATCAGGGAATCAGCCCCAGCATTTT